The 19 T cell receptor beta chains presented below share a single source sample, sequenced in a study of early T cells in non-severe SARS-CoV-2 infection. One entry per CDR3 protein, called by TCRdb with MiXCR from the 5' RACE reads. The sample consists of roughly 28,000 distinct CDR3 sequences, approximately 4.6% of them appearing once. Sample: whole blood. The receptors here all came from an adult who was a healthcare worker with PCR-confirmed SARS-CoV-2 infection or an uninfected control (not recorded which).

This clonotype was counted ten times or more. The CDR3 coding sequence is TGTGCCAGCAGTCCGGGGGGAGCTGACAGCTCCTACAATGAGCAGTTCTTC. Translated, it gives CASSPGGADSSYNEQFF. The genes are TRBV28 and TRBJ2-1, with 7 positions matching TRBD2. The CDR3 consists of 17 residues. Germline values: CDR1 MDHEN, CDR2 SYDVKM. The J segment lost 0 bases and the V segment lost 5 bases, leaving 10 bases of the junction unmatched.

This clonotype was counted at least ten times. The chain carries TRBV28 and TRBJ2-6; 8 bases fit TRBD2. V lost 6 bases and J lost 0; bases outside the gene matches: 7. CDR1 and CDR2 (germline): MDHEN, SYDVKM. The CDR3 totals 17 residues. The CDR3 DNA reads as TGTGCCAGCAGGTCCCGGGGGGGCCTCTCTGGGGCCAACGTCCTGACTTTC. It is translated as CASRSRGGLSGANVLTF. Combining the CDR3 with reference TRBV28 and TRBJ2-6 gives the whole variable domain DVKVTQSSRYLVKRTGEKVFLECVQDMDHENMFWYRQDPGLGLRLIYFSYDVKMKEKGDIPEGYSVSREKKERFSLILESASTNQTSMYLCASRSRGGLSGANVLTFGAGSRLTVL.

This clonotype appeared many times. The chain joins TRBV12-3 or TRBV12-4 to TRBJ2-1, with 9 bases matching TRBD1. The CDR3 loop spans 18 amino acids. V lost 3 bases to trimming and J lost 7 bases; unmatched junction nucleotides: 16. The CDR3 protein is CASSFSLGGQGLKNEQFF. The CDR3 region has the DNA TGTGCCAGCAGTTTCTCATTAGGGGGACAGGGCCTAAAGAATGAGCAGTTCTTC.

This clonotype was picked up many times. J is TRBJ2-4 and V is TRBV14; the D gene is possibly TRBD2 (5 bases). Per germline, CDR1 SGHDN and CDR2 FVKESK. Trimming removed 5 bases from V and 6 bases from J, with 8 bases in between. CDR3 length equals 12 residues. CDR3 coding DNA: TGTGCCAGCAGCTACGGACTAAACATTCAGTACTTC. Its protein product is CASSYGLNIQYF.

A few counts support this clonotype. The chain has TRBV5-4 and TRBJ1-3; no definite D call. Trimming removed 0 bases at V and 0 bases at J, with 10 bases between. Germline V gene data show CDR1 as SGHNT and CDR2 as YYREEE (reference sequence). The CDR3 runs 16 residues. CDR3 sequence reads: CASSLGRPSSGNTIYF. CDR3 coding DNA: TGTGCCAGCAGCTTGGGGCGGCCGAGCTCTGGAAACACCATATATTTT.

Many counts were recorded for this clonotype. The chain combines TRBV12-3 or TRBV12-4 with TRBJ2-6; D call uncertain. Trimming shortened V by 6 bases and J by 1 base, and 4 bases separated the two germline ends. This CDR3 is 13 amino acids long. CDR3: CASRASGANVLTF. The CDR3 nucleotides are TGTGCCAGCAGGGCGTCTGGGGCCAACGTCCTGACTTTC.

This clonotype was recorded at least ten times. The CDR3 protein is CSASTSGNTGELFF. The CDR3 nucleotides are TGCAGTGCTTCGACTAGCGGAAACACCGGGGAGCTGTTTTTT. The rearrangement joins TRBV20-1 to TRBJ2-2, with 9 bases fitting TRBD2. The CDR3 is made up of 14 amino acids. The germline V gene encodes CDR1 DFQATT and CDR2 SNEGSKA (reference sequence). V was pared by 5 bases and J by 2 bases, with 3 bases of the junction left unmatched.

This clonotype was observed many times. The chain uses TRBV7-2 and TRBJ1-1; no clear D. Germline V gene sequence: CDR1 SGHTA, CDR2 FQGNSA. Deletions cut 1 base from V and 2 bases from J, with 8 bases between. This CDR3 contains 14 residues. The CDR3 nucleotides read TGTGCCAGCAGCTTAGAGGGCACCAACACTGAAGCTTTCTTT. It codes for CASSLEGTNTEAFF.

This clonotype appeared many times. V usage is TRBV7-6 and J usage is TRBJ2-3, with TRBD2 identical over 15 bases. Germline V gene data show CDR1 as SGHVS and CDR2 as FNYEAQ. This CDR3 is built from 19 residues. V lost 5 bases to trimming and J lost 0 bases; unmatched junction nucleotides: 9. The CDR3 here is CASSGLAGGPIISTDTQYF. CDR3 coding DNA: TGTGCCAGCAGCGGACTAGCGGGGGGGCCTATAATAAGCACAGATACGCAGTATTTT.

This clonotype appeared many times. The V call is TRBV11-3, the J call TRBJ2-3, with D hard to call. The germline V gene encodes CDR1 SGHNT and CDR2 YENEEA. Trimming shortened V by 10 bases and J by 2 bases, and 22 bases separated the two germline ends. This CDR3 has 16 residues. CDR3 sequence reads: CAIPQPISVNTDTQYF. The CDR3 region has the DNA TGTGCCATCCCCCAGCCCATCTCTGTTAACACAGATACGCAGTATTTT.

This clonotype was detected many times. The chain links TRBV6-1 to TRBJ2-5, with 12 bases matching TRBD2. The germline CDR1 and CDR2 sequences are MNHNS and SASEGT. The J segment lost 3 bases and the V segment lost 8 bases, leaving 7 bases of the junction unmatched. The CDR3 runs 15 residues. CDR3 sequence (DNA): TGTGCCAGCCGGGCCCGACTAGCGGGAGAAGAGACCCAGTACTTC. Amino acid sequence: CASRARLAGEETQYF.

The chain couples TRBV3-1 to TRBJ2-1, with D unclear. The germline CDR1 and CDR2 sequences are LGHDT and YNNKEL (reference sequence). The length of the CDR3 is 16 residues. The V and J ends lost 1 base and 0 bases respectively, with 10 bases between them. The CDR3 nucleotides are TGTGCCAGCAGCCAAGGAGACGATAGCTCCTACAATGAGCAGTTCTTC. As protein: CASSQGDDSSYNEQFF.

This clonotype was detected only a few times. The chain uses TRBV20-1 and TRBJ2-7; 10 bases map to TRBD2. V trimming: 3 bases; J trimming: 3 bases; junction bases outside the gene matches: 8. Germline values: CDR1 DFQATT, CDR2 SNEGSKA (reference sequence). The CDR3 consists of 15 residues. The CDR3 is CSARGPGLAIYEQYF. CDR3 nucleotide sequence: TGCAGTGCTAGGGGACCGGGACTAGCGATCTACGAGCAGTACTTC.

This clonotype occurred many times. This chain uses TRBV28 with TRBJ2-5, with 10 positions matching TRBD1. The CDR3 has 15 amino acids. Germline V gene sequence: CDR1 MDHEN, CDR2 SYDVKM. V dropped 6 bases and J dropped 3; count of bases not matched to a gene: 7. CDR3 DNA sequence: TGTGCCAGCAGACCGGGACAGGGGCAGGAAGAGACCCAGTACTTC. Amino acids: CASRPGQGQEETQYF. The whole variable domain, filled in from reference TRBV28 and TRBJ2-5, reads DVKVTQSSRYLVKRTGEKVFLECVQDMDHENMFWYRQDPGLGLRLIYFSYDVKMKEKGDIPEGYSVSREKKERFSLILESASTNQTSMYLCASRPGQGQEETQYFGPGTRLLVL.

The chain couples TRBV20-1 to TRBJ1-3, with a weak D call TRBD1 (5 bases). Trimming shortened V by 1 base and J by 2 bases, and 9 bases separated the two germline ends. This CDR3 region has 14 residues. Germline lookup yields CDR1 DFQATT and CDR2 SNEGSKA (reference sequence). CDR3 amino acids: CSARVGGTGNTIYF. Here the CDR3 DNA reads TGCAGTGCTAGAGTCGGGGGAACTGGAAACACCATATATTTT.

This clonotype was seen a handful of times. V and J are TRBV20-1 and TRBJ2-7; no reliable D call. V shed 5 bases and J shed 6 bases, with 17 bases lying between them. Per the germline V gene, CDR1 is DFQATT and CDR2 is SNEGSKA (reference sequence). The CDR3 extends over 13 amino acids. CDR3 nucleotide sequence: TGCAGTGCTCATGGGCCTAGTGCCCCCGAGCAGTACTTC. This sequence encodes CSAHGPSAPEQYF.

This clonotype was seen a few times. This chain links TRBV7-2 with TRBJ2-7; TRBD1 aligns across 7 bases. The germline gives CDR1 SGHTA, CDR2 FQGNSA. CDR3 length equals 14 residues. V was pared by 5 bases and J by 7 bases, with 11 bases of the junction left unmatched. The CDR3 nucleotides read TGTGCCAGCAGCCAGGGGGAGAGGGGTTTGGAGCAGTACTTC. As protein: CASSQGERGLEQYF.

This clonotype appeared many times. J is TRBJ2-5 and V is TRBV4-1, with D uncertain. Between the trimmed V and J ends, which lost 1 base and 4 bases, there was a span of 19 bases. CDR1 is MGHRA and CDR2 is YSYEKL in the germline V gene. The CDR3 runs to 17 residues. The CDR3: CASSQVVFVKGGETQYF. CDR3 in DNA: TGCGCCAGCAGCCAAGTGGTATTCGTTAAGGGTGGAGAGACCCAGTACTTC.

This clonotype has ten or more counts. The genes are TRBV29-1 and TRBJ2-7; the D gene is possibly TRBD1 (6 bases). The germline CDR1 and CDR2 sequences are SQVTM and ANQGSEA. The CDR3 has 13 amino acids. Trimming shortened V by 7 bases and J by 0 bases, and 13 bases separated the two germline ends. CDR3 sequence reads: CSARGQSSYEQYF. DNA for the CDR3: TGCAGCGCCCGTGGACAGTCCTCCTACGAGCAGTACTTC.